The 29 T cell receptor beta chains below come from one sample, sequenced in a study of shared clonotypes between healthy human individuals. Only in-frame clones appear in the TCRdb table, and some are missing; sequencing was by immunoSEQ multiplex PCR. The sample has some 2,000,000 clones, 95% seen once. The sequenced material came from naive CD4+ T cells sorted from blood. The subset denotes: CD45RA+ positively selected. Every receptor here comes from a man younger than 30 in good health.

The chain uses TRBV14 and TRBJ1-3, with D maybe TRBD1 (5 bases). Germline-derived CDR1 and CDR2 are SGHDN and FVKESK. This CDR3 region has 14 residues. V was cut by 6 bases and J by 0 bases, with 9 bases left in between. CDR3 amino acids: CASRPTGSGNTIYF. The DNA for the CDR3 is TGTGCCAGCAGACCTACAGGCTCTGGAAACACCATATATTTT.

The chain combines TRBV19 with TRBJ2-2; tentative D call: TRBD1 (5 bases). Germline-derived CDR1 and CDR2 are LNHDA and SQIVND (reference sequence). The CDR3 has 13 residues. V was trimmed by 4 bases and J by 7 bases, leaving 10 bases between them. The CDR3 loop is CASSTHRSGELFF. The CDR3 bases are TGTGCCAGTAGTACCCACAGGAGCGGGGAGCTGTTTTTT.

The chain combines TRBV7-9 with TRBJ2-4; D remains unclear. CDR1 SEHNR and CDR2 FQNEAQ come from the germline V gene (reference sequence). V was clipped by 7 bases and J by 3 bases, with 10 bases between them. The CDR3 spans 13 residues. The CDR3 DNA reads as TGTGCCAGCATCACGGATGGCAAAAACATTCAGTACTTC. Translated, it gives CASITDGKNIQYF.

The rearrangement joins TRBV19 to TRBJ2-7, with D possibly TRBD2 on 6 matching bases. CDR1 and CDR2 from the germline V gene are LNHDA and SQIVND (reference sequence). The V and J ends lost 6 bases and 4 bases respectively, with 13 bases between them. The CDR3 consists of 13 residues. CDR3 DNA sequence: TGTGCCAGTAGAGACTTGGGGGGATACGAGCAGTACTTC. It translates to CASRDLGGYEQYF.

DNA for the CDR3: TGTGCCAGCAGTGTTTACGGGGGGACAGGGGATTCCGAGGCCAAAAACATTCAGTACTTC. It is translated as CASSVYGGTGDSEAKNIQYF. This chain links TRBV6-1 with TRBJ2-4; TRBD1 agrees at 10 bases. This CDR3 spans 20 amino acids. Germline CDR1 reads MNHNS; CDR2 reads SASEGT. Unmatched junction bases numbered 16, after V lost 4 bases and J lost 1 base.

A remark on this clone: This sequence may be a read error, since a much larger clone differs from it by one base. The rearrangement joins TRBV6-4 to TRBJ1-1; TRBD1 aligns across 8 bases. The CDR3 is 15 amino acids. Germline CDR1 MRHNA, CDR2 SNTAGT. V trimming: 4 bases; J trimming: 3 bases; junction bases outside the gene matches: 7. The CDR3 spells CASSATGAGDTEAFF. In DNA, the CDR3 is TGTGCCAGCAGTGCGACAGGGGCCGGGGACACTGAAGCTTTCTTT.

This CDR3 reads CASSSEQKNSPLHF. DNA of the CDR3: TGTGCCAGCAGTTCGGAGCAGAAGAATTCACCCCTCCACTTT. The chain employs TRBV6-5 and TRBJ1-6, with D uncertain. Trimming took off 4 bases at V and 7 bases at J, with 11 bases between the two ends. Germline CDR1 is MNHEY and CDR2 is SVGAGI. The CDR3 runs to 14 residues.

The chain combines TRBV6-5 with TRBJ1-1; 7 bases are a match to TRBD1. CDR3 size: 14 residues. The ends lost 2 bases at V and 5 bases at J; junction bases unmatched: 5. The germline CDR1 and CDR2 sequences are MNHEY and SVGAGI. The CDR3: CASSYRGQRTEAFF. CDR3 sequence (DNA): TGTGCCAGCAGTTACAGGGGACAGAGAACTGAAGCTTTCTTT.

This chain links TRBV10-3 with TRBJ2-3; D possibly uses TRBD1 or TRBD2 (6 bases each). The CDR3 length is 15 residues. V shed 3 bases and J shed 0 bases, with 10 bases lying between them. From germline, CDR1 is ENHRY and CDR2 SYGVKD. CDR3 sequence (DNA): TGTGCCATCAGTGATTCGGGGGCTAGCACAGATACGCAGTATTTT. Its protein is CAISDSGASTDTQYF.

With respect to this clone: The same CDR3 can be traced to other DNA sequences in this sample. The V and J genes are TRBV5-4 and TRBJ1-1; D is undetermined. Trimming removed 2 bases from V and 2 bases from J, with 4 bases in between. The germline CDR1 and CDR2 sequences are SGHNT and YYREEE (reference sequence). This CDR3 contains 12 residues. CDR3 amino acids: CASSFLNTEAFF. The CDR3 coding sequence is TGTGCCAGCAGCTTCCTAAACACTGAAGCTTTCTTT. Full variable domain (outside the CDR3, taken from reference TRBV5-4 and TRBJ1-1): ETGVTQSPTHLIKTRGQQVTLRCSSQSGHNTVSWYQQALGQGPQFIFQYYREEENGRGNFPPRFSGLQFPNYSSELNVNALELDDSALYLCASSFLNTEAFFGQGTRLTVV.

The chain combines TRBV28 with TRBJ1-1; 9 nucleotides match TRBD1. The V gene end was trimmed by 5 bases and the J gene end by 1 base; junction bases not matched to a gene: 11. Germline V gene sequence: CDR1 MDHEN, CDR2 SYDVKM. The CDR3 is made up of 17 amino acids. The CDR3 DNA sequence: TGTGCCAGCAGTGGAATACAGGGGGCGAAGACGAACACTGAAGCTTTCTTT. Translated: CASSGIQGAKTNTEAFF.

Only one count was recorded for this clone. V gene TRBV7-6 combines with J gene TRBJ2-7; 7 bases map to TRBD1. Germline loops: CDR1 SGHVS, CDR2 FNYEAQ. The CDR3 is 16 residues long. Trimming cost V 8 bases and J 4 bases; bases outside gene matches: 17. The CDR3 DNA is TGTGCCAGCTCCGAGAGGATACCGGGACAGAGTTACGAGCAGTACTTC. Translated: CASSERIPGQSYEQYF.

The chain couples TRBV28 to TRBJ1-5, with D maybe TRBD1 (5 bases). This CDR3 region has 16 residues. Trimming stripped 10 bases from V and 2 bases from J, with 21 bases between. The germline V gene encodes CDR1 MDHEN and CDR2 SYDVKM. Written as DNA, the CDR3 is TGTGCCATACGCGGGGGGGGTGCGGTAGGCAATCAGCCCCAGCATTTT. This gives the protein CAIRGGGAVGNQPQHF.

J is TRBJ2-3 and V is TRBV5-4, with TRBD1 identical over 9 bases. Germline V gene lookup returns CDR1 SGHNT and CDR2 YYREEE (reference sequence). The CDR3 has 15 amino acids. The ends lost 4 bases at V and 5 bases at J; junction bases unmatched: 8. The CDR3, as DNA: TGTGCCAGCAGCCTACCGGGACAGGGAGGAGATACGCAGTATTTT. It yields the protein CASSLPGQGGDTQYF.

V is TRBV19 and J is TRBJ1-5; perhaps TRBD1 as D (5 bases). V was cut by 4 bases and J by 6 bases, with 13 bases left in between. The CDR3 runs 14 residues. In germline, CDR1 is LNHDA, CDR2 SQIVND (reference sequence). The CDR3 here is CASSTTRGGQPQHF. In nucleotides, the CDR3 is TGTGCCAGTAGTACCACCCGGGGGGGTCAGCCCCAGCATTTT. Based on the CDR3 plus reference TRBV19 and TRBJ1-5, the full variable domain is DGGITQSPKYLFRKEGQNVTLSCEQNLNHDAMYWYRQDPGQGLRLIYYSQIVNDFQKGDIAEGYSVSREKKESFPLTVTSAQKNPTAFYLCASSTTRGGQPQHFGDGTRLSIL.

The chain uses TRBV12-1 and TRBJ1-1. TRBV12-1 is listed as a pseudogene. The CDR3 has 14 amino acids. The CDR3 spells CASSFGPLNYEAFF. The CDR3 DNA is TGTGCCAGCAGCTTTGGGCCCTTGAACTATGAAGCTTTCTTT.

V usage is TRBV7-9 and J usage is TRBJ2-7; TRBD2 might be the D (5 bases). V dropped 1 base and J dropped 8 bases, with 9 bases sitting between them. Germline-derived CDR1 and CDR2 are SEHNR and FQNEAQ (reference sequence). The CDR3 is 12 amino acids. This chain's CDR3 is CASSLGGSQQYF. The DNA for the CDR3 is TGTGCCAGCAGCTTAGGTGGGAGCCAGCAGTACTTC.

This chain uses TRBV4-1 with TRBJ2-1; D not certain. V lost 1 base to trimming and J lost 8 bases, with 6 bases between them. CDR3 length: 12 amino acids. Germline loops: CDR1 MGHRA, CDR2 YSYEKL. The CDR3 protein is CASSQVPHEQFF. The CDR3 DNA is TGCGCCAGCAGCCAAGTACCGCATGAGCAGTTCTTC.

About this clone itself: This may be a read error, as it is one base from a much larger clone. The genes are TRBV5-6 and TRBJ2-7, with D hard to call. Germline lookup yields CDR1 SGHDT and CDR2 YYEEEE. The CDR3 is 14 residues long. Deletions cut 7 bases from V and 2 bases from J, with 16 bases between. The CDR3 DNA is TGTGCCAGCCGTATGAGGCCCGTGGCCTACGAGCAGTACTTC. Its protein is CASRMRPVAYEQYF.

This clone is a singleton in its sample. The chain has TRBV11-2 and TRBJ1-1; 10 bases agree with TRBD1. After removal of 4 bases from V and 1 base from J, the junction contained 3 bases not matched to a gene. Looked up from germline, CDR1 is SGHAT and CDR2 is FQNNGV. This CDR3 spans 15 amino acids. The CDR3 protein is CASSSRTGGNTEAFF. The CDR3 DNA sequence: TGTGCCAGCAGCTCTCGGACAGGGGGGAACACTGAAGCTTTCTTT.

The genes are TRBV4-2 and TRBJ2-3, with TRBD2 identical over 15 bases. V lost 0 bases, J lost 6 bases, and 7 bases stayed unmatched. Germline V CDR1 and CDR2: LGHNA, YNFKEQ. CDR3 size: 18 residues. DNA of the CDR3: TGTGCCAGCAGCCAAGAAGGGACTAGCGGGGGGACAATGGATACGCAGTATTTT. It is translated as CASSQEGTSGGTMDTQYF.

Comment on this clone: The junction differs from germline at one of its ends, possibly a read error. The chain couples TRBV5-1 to TRBJ2-2, with 9 bases aligning to TRBD2. Germline-derived CDR1 and CDR2 are SGHRS and YFSETQ. The CDR3 runs to 15 residues. CDR3 protein: CASSLPSGNTGELLF. CDR3 DNA: TGCGCCAGCAGCTTGCCTAGCGGGAACACCGGGGAGCTGCTTTTT.

Written as DNA, the CDR3 is TGTGCCAGCAGTTCCCTCCCCCTACTCGCGGGGGCGAACACCGGGGAGCTGTTTTTT. Protein sequence: CASSSLPLLAGANTGELFF. The chain recombines TRBV7-6 with TRBJ2-2, with 7 bases aligning to TRBD2. The germline V gene has CDR1 SGHVS and CDR2 FNYEAQ. This CDR3 comprises 19 residues. Trimming removed 6 bases from V and 0 bases from J; junction bases left unmatched: 16.

The rearrangement uses TRBV5-6 and TRBJ2-3; D not certain. Trimming removed 2 bases from V and 0 bases from J, with 7 bases in between. The CDR3 sequence is 14 residues long. In germline, CDR1 is SGHDT, CDR2 YYEEEE. CDR3 nucleotides: TGTGCCAGCAGCTTTTCGGGTAGCACAGATACGCAGTATTTT. Protein sequence: CASSFSGSTDTQYF.

V and J are TRBV5-1 and TRBJ2-1, with 8 positions matching TRBD2. The V gene's germline CDR1 is SGHRS and CDR2 YFSETQ. After removal of 2 bases from V and 5 bases from J, the junction contained 3 bases not matched to a gene. There are 14 residues in the CDR3. In nucleotides, the CDR3 is TGCGCCAGCAGCTTTAGCGGGGTAAACAATGAGCAGTTCTTC. Its protein is CASSFSGVNNEQFF.

The sample holds a few counts of this clone. This chain uses TRBV14 with TRBJ1-6; TRBD1 agrees at 9 bases. J was trimmed by 10 bases and V by 5 bases; bases with no gene match: 6. The germline gives CDR1 SGHDN, CDR2 FVKESK. The CDR3 sequence is 14 residues long. The CDR3 reads CASSGQGIGSPLHF. The CDR3 region has the DNA TGTGCCAGCAGCGGACAGGGGATCGGCTCACCCCTCCACTTT.

The chain joins TRBV7-9 to TRBJ2-7; D remains unclear. Germline V gene data show CDR1 as SEHNR and CDR2 as FQNEAQ (reference sequence). The CDR3 spans 15 residues. V lost 5 bases, J lost 2 bases, and 16 bases lay in between. The CDR3 DNA follows: TGTGCCAGCAGCGCCCCCGGGCTTACCACCTACGAGCAGTACTTC. It encodes CASSAPGLTTYEQYF.

V gene TRBV18 combines with J gene TRBJ2-7; TRBD1 aligns across 7 bases. The V segment lost 3 bases and the J segment 2 bases; nucleotides outside the gene matches: 7. CDR1 is KGHSH, CDR2 LQKENI, per germline. The CDR3 contains 15 residues. This CDR3 is CASSPTGQAPYEQYF. The CDR3 DNA reads TGTGCCAGCTCACCCACAGGACAGGCGCCCTACGAGCAGTACTTC.

This clone was recorded once. The gene calls are TRBV4-1 and TRBJ2-3; D uncertain. V lost 0 bases and J lost 2, with 12 bases in between. The CDR3 consists of 16 residues. CDR1 MGHRA and CDR2 YSYEKL come from the germline V gene. CDR3 bases: TGCGCCAGCAGCCAAGAAAAGCAAAAAAACACAGATACGCAGTATTTT. Protein sequence: CASSQEKQKNTDTQYF.